The source of this T cell receptor beta chain is a study of cytomegalovirus exposure and HLA in healthy donors. Comment on this clone: The antigen is not known.

Regarding the study as a whole: The study recorded 160 or so TCR beta chains that were cytomegalovirus-associated. A later analysis linked a missense variant in DCLRE1C to the trimming of TCR beta V and J genes.

This PCR relied on a set of 60 Vbeta primers and 13 Jbeta primers. The assay was immunoSEQ multiplex PCR, and TCRdb's table has in-frame clones only and misses some. This sample's clone table lists 100,000 to 150,000 clones. CDR1 and CDR2 from the germline V gene are GTSNPN and SVGIG (reference sequence). The CDR3 is made up of 12 amino acids. Trimming cost V 3 bases and J 8 bases; bases outside gene matches: 3. The TCR sequence derives from a woman aged 40 to 55 in good health and CMV-seropositive. Sequencing was carried out using PBMCs. V gene TRBV30 combines with J gene TRBJ1-2; 10 bases map to TRBD1. This CDR3 reads CAWSAGQGGYTF. DNA for the CDR3: TGTGCCTGGAGCGCGGGACAGGGGGGCTACACCTTC.